The source of this T cell receptor (beta chain) is a study of blood T cell repertoires in COVID-19. Study-level information: Sample material is recorded as cDNA or gDNA derived from T cells, B-cell-depleted T cells, or PBMCs.

CDR3 length: 12 amino acids. Germline assignment: CDR1 SGHDN and CDR2 FVKESK. V was shortened by 4 bases and J by 5 bases, with 8 bases between the two germline ends. Per the original data handling: The authors estimated nucleated cell counts from reference gene primer amplification. Only in-frame clones appear in the TCRdb table, and some are missing; sequencing was by immunoSEQ multiplex PCR. The V and J calls and clone size were taken over from that table, and D and trimming were inferred from the DNA. The table lists 150,000 or so clones, around 91% of them singletons, with 15% in the top ten. The chain couples TRBV14 to TRBJ1-1; D gene ambiguous. This receptor was identified in a woman aged 40 to 50 with acute or convalescent COVID-19. The sequencing input was peripheral blood. The CDR3 here is CASSPTRTEAFF. For the CDR3, the DNA is TGTGCCAGCAGCCCCACGCGAACTGAAGCTTTCTTT. The whole variable domain, filled in from reference TRBV14 and TRBJ1-1, reads EAGVTQFPSHSVIEKGQTVTLRCDPISGHDNLYWYRRVMGKEIKFLLHFVKESKQDESGMPNNRFLAERTGGTYSTLKVQPAELEDSGVYFCASSPTRTEAFFGQGTRLTVV.